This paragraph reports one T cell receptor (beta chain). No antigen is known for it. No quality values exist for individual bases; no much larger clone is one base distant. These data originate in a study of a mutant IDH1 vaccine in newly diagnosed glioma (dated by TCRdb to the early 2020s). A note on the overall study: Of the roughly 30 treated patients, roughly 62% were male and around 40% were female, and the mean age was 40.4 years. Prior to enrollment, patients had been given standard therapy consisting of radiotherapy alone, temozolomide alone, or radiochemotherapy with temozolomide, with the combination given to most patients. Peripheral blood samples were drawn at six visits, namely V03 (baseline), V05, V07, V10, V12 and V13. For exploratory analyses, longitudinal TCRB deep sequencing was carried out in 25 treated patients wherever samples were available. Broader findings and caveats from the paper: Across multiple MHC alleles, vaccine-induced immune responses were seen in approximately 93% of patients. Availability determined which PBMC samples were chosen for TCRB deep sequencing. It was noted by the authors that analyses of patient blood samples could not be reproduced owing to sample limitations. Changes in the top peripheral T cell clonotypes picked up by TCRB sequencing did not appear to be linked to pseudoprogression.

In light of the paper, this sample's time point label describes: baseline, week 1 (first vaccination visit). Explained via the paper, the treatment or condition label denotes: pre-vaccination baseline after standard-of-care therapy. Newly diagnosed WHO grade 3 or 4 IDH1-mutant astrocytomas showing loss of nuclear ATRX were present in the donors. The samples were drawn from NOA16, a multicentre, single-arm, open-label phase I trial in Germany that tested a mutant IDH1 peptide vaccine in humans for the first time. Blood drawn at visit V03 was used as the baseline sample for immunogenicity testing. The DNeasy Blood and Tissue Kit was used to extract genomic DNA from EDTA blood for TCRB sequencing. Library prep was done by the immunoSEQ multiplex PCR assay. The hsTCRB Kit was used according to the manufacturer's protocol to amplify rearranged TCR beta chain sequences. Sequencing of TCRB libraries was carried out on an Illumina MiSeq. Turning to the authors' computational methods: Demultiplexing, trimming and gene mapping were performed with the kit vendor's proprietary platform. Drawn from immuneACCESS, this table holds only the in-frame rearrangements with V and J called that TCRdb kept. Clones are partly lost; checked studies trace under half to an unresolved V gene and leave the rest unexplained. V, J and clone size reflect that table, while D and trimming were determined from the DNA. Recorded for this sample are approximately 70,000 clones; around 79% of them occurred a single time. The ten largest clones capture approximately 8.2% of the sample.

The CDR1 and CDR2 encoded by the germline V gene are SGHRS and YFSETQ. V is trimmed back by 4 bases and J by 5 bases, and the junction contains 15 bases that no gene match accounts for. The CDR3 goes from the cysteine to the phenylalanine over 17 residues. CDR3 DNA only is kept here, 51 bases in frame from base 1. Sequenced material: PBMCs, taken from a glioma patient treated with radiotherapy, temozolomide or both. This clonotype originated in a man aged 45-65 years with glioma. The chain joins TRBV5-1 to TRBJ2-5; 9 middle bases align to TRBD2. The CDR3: CASSPGLERGERETQYF. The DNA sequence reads TGCGCCAGCAGCCCAGGACTAGAGCGGGGGGAGAGGGAGACCCAGTACTTC.